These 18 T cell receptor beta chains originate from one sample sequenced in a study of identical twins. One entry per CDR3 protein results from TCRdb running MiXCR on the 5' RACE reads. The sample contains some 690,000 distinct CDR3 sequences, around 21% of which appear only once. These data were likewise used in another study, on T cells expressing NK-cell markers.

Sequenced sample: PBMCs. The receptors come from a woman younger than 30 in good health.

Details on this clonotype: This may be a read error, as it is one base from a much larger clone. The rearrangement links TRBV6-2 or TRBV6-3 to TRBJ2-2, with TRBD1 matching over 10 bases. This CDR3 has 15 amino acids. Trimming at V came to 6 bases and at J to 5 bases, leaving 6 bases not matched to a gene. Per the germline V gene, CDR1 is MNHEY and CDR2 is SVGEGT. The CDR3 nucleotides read TGTGCCAGCAGAGTCCCGGGACAGGGGACCGGGGAGCTGTTTTTT. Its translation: CASRVPGQGTGELFF.

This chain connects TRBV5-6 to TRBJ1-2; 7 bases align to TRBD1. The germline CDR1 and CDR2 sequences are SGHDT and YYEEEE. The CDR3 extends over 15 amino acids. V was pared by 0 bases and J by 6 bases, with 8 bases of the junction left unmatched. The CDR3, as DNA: TGTGCCAGCAGCTTGGCCGGAGGGGGCGCAGATGGCTACACCTTC. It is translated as CASSLAGGGADGYTF.

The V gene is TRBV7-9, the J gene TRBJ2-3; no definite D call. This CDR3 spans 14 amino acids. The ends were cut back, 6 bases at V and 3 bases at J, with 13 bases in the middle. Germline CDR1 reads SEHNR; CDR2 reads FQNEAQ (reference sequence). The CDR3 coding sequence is TGTGCCAGCAGGCAAGGGTCTGGTACAGATACGCAGTATTTT. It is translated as CASRQGSGTDTQYF.

In DNA form, the CDR3 reads TGTGCCAGCAGCCCCCACGCCACCGGGGAGCTGTTTTTT. This translates into CASSPHATGELFF. The chain joins TRBV5-5 to TRBJ2-2; D is uncertain. Germline V gene data show CDR1 as SGHKS and CDR2 as YYEKEE (reference sequence). Trimming pared 4 bases from V and 4 bases from J, leaving 8 bases between. This CDR3 comprises 13 residues.

CDR3 loop: CSVREGPEAFF. DNA for the CDR3: TGCAGCGTTAGGGAAGGGCCTGAAGCTTTCTTT. The chain has TRBV29-1 and TRBJ1-1; D gene unclear. Germline loops: CDR1 SQVTM, CDR2 ANQGSEA. Between the trimmed V and J ends, which lost 5 bases and 6 bases, there was a span of 10 bases. The CDR3 has 11 amino acids.

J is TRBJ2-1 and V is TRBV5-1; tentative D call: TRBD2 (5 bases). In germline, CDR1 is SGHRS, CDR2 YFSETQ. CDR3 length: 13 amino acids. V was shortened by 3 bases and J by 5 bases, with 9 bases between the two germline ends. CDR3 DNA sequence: TGCGCCAGCAGCTATGGACTGAACAATGAGCAGTTCTTC. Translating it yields CASSYGLNNEQFF.

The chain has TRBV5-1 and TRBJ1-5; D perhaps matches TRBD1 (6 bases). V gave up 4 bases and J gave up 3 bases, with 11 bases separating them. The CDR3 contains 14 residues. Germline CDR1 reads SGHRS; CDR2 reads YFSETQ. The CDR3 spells CASSVTGLNQPQHF. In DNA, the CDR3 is TGCGCCAGCAGCGTGACAGGTCTCAATCAGCCCCAGCATTTT.

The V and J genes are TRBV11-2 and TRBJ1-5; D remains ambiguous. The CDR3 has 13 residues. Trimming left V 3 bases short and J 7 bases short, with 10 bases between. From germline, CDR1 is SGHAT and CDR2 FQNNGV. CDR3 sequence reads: CASSFEGRQPQHF. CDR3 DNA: TGTGCCAGCAGCTTCGAGGGAAGACAGCCCCAGCATTTT.

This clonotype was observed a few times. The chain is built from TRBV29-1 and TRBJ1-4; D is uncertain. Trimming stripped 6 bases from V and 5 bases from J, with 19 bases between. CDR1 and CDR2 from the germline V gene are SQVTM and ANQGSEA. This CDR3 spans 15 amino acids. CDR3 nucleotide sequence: TGCAGCGTCTGTGAGGGAGGAGGGCTAAATGAAAAACTGTTTTTT. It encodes CSVCEGGGLNEKLFF.

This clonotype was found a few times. The CDR3 is CASTTGSGIYGYTF. CDR3 DNA sequence: TGTGCCAGCACCACAGGGTCCGGGATCTATGGCTACACCTTC. The chain combines TRBV6-1 with TRBJ1-2; D perhaps matches TRBD1 (6 bases). This CDR3 has 14 amino acids. Germline V gene lookup returns CDR1 MNHNS and CDR2 SASEGT. Trimming took off 7 bases at V and 4 bases at J, with 16 bases between the two ends.

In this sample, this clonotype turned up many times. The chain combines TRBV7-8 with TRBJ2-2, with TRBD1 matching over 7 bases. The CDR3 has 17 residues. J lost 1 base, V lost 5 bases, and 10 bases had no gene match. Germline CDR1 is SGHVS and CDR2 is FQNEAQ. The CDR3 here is CASSPSGQALNTGELFF. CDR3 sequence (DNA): TGTGCCAGCAGCCCGTCCGGACAGGCCTTGAACACCGGGGAGCTGTTTTTT. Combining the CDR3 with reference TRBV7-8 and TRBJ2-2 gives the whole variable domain GAGVSQSPRYKVAKRGQDVALRCDPISGHVSLFWYQQALGQGPEFLTYFQNEAQLDKSGLPSDRFFAERPEGSVSTLKIQRTQQEDSAVYLCASSPSGQALNTGELFFGEGSRLTVL.

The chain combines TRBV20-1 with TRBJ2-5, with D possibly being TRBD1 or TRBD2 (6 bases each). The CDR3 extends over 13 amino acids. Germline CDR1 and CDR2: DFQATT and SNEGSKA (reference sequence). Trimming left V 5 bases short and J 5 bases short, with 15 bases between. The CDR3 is CSAPSGGRETQYF. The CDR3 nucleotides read TGCAGTGCTCCGTCCGGGGGCCGGGAGACCCAGTACTTC.

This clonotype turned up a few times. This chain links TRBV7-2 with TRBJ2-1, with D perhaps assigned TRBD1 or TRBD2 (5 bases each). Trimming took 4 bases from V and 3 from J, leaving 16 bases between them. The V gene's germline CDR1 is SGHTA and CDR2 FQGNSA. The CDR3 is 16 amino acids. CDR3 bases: TGTGCCAGCAGCTCAGCCGGGACGGCGTTCTACAATGAGCAGTTCTTC. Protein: CASSSAGTAFYNEQFF.

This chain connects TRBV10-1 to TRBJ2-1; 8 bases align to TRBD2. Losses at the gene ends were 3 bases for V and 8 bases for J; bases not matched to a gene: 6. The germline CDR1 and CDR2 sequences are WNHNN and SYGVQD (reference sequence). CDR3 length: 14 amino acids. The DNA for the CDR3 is TGCGCCAGCAGTGACCCAAGCGGGGGTTATGAGCAGTTCTTC. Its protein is CASSDPSGGYEQFF.

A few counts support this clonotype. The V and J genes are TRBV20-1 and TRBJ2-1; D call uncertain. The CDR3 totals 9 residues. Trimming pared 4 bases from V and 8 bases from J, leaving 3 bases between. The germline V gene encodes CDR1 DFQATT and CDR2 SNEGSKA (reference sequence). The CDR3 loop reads CSANHEQFF. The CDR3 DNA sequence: TGCAGTGCTAATCATGAGCAGTTCTTC.

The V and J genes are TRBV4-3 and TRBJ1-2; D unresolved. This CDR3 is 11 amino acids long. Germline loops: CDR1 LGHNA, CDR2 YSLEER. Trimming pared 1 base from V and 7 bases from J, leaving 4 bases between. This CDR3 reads CASSQGTGYTF. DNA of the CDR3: TGCGCCAGCAGCCAAGGTACTGGCTACACCTTC.

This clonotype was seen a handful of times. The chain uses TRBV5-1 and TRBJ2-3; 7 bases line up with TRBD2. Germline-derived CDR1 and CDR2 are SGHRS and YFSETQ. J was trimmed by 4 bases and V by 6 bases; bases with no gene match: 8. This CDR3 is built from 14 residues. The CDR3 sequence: CASTNGGSADTQYF. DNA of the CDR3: TGCGCCAGCACGAACGGGGGGAGCGCAGATACGCAGTATTTT.

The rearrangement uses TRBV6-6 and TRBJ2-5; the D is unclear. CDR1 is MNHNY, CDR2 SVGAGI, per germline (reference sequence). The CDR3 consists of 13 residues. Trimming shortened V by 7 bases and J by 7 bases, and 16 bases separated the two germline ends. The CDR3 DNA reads TGTGCCAGCACTATATCCTGGGCCGGGACCCAGTACTTC. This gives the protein CASTISWAGTQYF.